This T cell receptor beta chain originates from a study of blood T cell repertoires in COVID-19. Study summary: The cDNA or gDNA used as material had been derived from T cells, B-cell-depleted T cells, or PBMCs.

The germline CDR1 and CDR2 sequences are SEHNR and FQNEAQ (reference sequence). The CDR3 loop spans 18 amino acids. The trim removed 5 bases at V and 2 bases at J, leaving 15 bases unmatched. Under the authors' procedure: By means of reference gene primer amplification, nucleated cell counts were estimated. Libraries were prepared by immunoSEQ multiplex PCR; TCRdb keeps only in-frame clonotypes and omits some of them. V and J calls and clone size are those listed in that table; D and trimming were worked out from the DNA. The sample has approximately 77,000 clones; 80% are singletons. The chain has TRBV7-9 and TRBJ2-1, with TRBD1 matching over 7 bases. The origin of this receptor is a woman aged 70-85 years with acute or convalescent COVID-19. Sequenced material: peripheral blood. This CDR3 is CASSPRRTGQRAYNEQFF. CDR3 DNA sequence: TGTGCCAGCAGCCCCAGAAGGACAGGTCAGAGGGCCTACAATGAGCAGTTCTTC.